This is a list of T cell receptor beta chains from one sample in a study of blood T cell repertoires in COVID-19. This table comes from immunoSEQ multiplex PCR, and its TCRdb copy is limited to in-frame clones, with some not included. The repertoire holds 230,000 or so clones, with about 88% as singletons. The sequenced sample was PBMCs or T cells enriched from blood (not recorded which). These receptors were obtained from a woman aged 25 to 45 who had recovered from COVID-19. Both conserved end residues are part of each CDR3. D genes are given only for firm matches. Clone sizes are given selectively: once, few, many, or a class where the clone is expanded.

d_call	v_call	cdr3_length	clone_size	j_call	cdr3_aa	cdr3_nt
TRBD1	TRBV29-1	15	-	TRBJ2-2	CSVLSTGGFGGELFF	TGCAGCGTTCTCTCTACAGGGGGCTTCGGCGGGGAGCTGTTTTTT
TRBD1	TRBV6-5	14	once	TRBJ1-1	CASSIRTGRAEAFF	TGTGCCAGCAGTATCCGGACAGGGCGGGCTGAAGCTTTCTTT
TRBD1	TRBV9	15	-	TRBJ2-7	CASSVEPGGTYEQYF	TGTGCCAGCAGCGTAGAGCCAGGGGGAACCTACGAGCAGTACTTC
-	TRBV5-1	15	-	TRBJ2-1	CASSLGKGVDNEQFF	TGCGCCAGCAGCTTGGGGAAAGGGGTCGACAATGAGCAGTTCTTC
-	TRBV27	16	-	TRBJ2-2	CASSLTAGGYTGELFF	TGTGCCAGCAGTTTAACGGCAGGGGGGTACACCGGGGAGCTGTTTTTT
TRBD1	TRBV14	17	-	TRBJ2-1	CASSQDQWIAGGYEQFF	TGTGCCAGCAGCCAAGATCAGTGGATAGCAGGGGGCTATGAGCAGTTCTTC
TRBD1	TRBV2	13	-	TRBJ2-7	CAWDSGKFYEQYF	TGTGCATGGGACAGCGGAAAATTCTACGAGCAGTACTTC
-	TRBV12-3/TRBV12-4	13	once	TRBJ1-1	CASSRGQNTEAFF	TGTGCCAGCAGTAGGGGACAGAACACTGAAGCTTTCTTT
-	TRBV4-3	15	-	TRBJ2-3	CASSPTGPEADTQYF	TGCGCCAGCAGCCCGACAGGTCCAGAGGCAGATACGCAGTATTTT
-	TRBV4-2	14	-	TRBJ2-3	CASSQAREQDTQYF	TGTGCCAGCAGCCAAGCCCGGGAACAAGATACGCAGTATTTT
TRBD1	TRBV5-1	16	-	TRBJ2-5	CASSSPGQAKQETQYF	TGCGCCAGCAGCTCCCCTGGACAGGCTAAACAAGAGACCCAGTACTTC
-	TRBV11-1	13	-	TRBJ2-7	CASSLVDSYEQYF	TGTGCCAGCAGCTTGGTTGATAGCTACGAGCAGTACTTC
-	TRBV6-5	13	-	TRBJ1-3	CASSPEVRHTIYF	TGTGCCAGCAGCCCGGAGGTTAGGCACACCATATATTTT
-	TRBV6-1	14	-	TRBJ1-3	CASSEGRAGNTIYF	TGTGCCAGCAGTGAAGGCAGGGCTGGAAACACCATATATTTT
TRBD1	TRBV19	15	-	TRBJ1-2	CASSLGRGSTDGYTF	TGTGCCAGTAGTTTGGGCAGGGGGTCTACTGACGGCTACACCTTC
-	TRBV2	13	-	TRBJ2-7	CASFGRIHREQYF	TGTGCCAGCTTTGGCAGGATTCATCGGGAGCAGTACTTC
-	TRBV7-2	14	-	TRBJ2-7	CASSLTPSAYEQYF	TGTGCCAGCAGCTTAACACCCTCAGCCTACGAGCAGTACTTC
TRBD2	TRBV7-3	15	-	TRBJ2-3	CASSSTSGGADTQYF	TGTGCCAGCAGCTCCACTAGCGGGGGGGCAGATACGCAGTATTTT
-	TRBV6-5	12	-	TRBJ1-1	CASSYGGVEAFF	TGTGCCAGCAGTTACGGGGGGGTAGAAGCTTTCTTT
-	TRBV12-5	14	-	TRBJ1-1	CASGDSEVNTEAFF	TGTGCTAGTGGCGACAGTGAAGTGAACACTGAAGCTTTCTTT